This T cell receptor (beta chain) came from a study of graft-versus-host responses after intestinal transplantation. Study-level findings and limits: Peak levels of circulating GvH clones tracked with early post-transplant HvG declines. The presence of high graft-versus-host to host-versus-graft clonal ratios in allografts characterized patients with graft-donor T cell macrochimerism.

Germline loops: CDR1 SGDLS, CDR2 YYNGEE. CDR3 length equals 14 residues. V gave up 0 bases and J gave up 9 bases, with 13 bases separating them. Using immunoSEQ multiplex PCR, the repertoire was profiled, and TCRdb retains in-frame clones only, with some absent. This sample yields about 20,000 clones, of which roughly 86% are seen a single time; approximately 9% belongs to the top ten. Remarks on this clone: Its matching antigen is unknown.

Material: PBMCs, obtained roughly 32 weeks after intestinal transplant. The TCR originated in a human patient who received an intestinal transplant, so some T cells may come from the graft donor. The V call is TRBV9, the J call TRBJ1-5; D call uncertain. In nucleotides, the CDR3 is TGTGCCAGCAGCGTAGGTGGGCCAGAGTGGCCCCAGCATTTT. Amino acids: CASSVGGPEWPQHF.